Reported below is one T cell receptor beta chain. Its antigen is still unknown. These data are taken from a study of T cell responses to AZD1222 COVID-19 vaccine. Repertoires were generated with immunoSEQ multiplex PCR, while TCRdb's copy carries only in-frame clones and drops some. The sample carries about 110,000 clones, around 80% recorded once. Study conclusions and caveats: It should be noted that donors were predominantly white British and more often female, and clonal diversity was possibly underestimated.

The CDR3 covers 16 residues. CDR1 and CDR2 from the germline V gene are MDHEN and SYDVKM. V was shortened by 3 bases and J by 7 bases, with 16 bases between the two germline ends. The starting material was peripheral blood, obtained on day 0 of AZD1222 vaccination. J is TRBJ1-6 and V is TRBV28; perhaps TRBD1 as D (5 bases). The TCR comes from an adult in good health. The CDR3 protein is CASSLPPRGSNSPLHF. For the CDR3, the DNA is TGTGCCAGCAGTTTGCCGCCGAGGGGCTCCAATTCACCCCTCCACTTT. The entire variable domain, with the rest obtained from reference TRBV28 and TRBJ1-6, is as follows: DVKVTQSSRYLVKRTGEKVFLECVQDMDHENMFWYRQDPGLGLRLIYFSYDVKMKEKGDIPEGYSVSREKKERFSLILESASTNQTSMYLCASSLPPRGSNSPLHFGNGTRLTVT.